This TCR beta chain came from a study of blood T cell repertoires in COVID-19. Original handling: Counts of nucleated cells, estimated from reference gene primer amplification, were obtained. The method was immunoSEQ multiplex PCR; TCRdb's version includes in-frame clones alone and lacks a portion of them. V and J calls and clone size are those listed in that table; D and trimming were worked out from the DNA. The sample records roughly 97,000 clones, roughly 86% being singletons. This clone was seen only a few times. Sequenced material: peripheral blood. This receptor was obtained from a human donor in a cohort sampled during active COVID-19.

DNA for the CDR3: TGTGCCAGCAGCTTAAGATATGGCTCTAGCTCCTACGAGCAGTACTTC. Translated: CASSLRYGSSSYEQYF. The genes are TRBV11-2 and TRBJ2-7; D unclear. The length of the CDR3 is 16 residues. V was trimmed by 2 bases and J by 0 bases, leaving 14 bases between them. Germline V gives CDR1 SGHAT, CDR2 FQNNGV.